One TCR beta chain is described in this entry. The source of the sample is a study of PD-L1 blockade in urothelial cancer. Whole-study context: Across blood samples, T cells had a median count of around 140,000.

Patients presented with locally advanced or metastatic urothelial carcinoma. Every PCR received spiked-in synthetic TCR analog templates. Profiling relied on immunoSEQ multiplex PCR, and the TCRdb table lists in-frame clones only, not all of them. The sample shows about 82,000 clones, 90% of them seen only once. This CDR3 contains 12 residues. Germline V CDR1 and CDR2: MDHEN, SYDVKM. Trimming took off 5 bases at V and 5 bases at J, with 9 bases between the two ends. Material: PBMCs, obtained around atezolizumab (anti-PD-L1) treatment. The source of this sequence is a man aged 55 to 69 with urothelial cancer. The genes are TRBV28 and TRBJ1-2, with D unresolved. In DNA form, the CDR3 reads TGTGCCAGCAGTCCTAGTAGTTATGGCTACACCTTC. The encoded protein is CASSPSSYGYTF.